These T cell receptor beta chains were read from a single sample in a study of blood T cell repertoires in COVID-19. Assay: immunoSEQ multiplex PCR; the TCRdb copy retains only in-frame clones and omits some. This sample has 200,000 to 250,000 clones, with roughly 87% found just once. Sequenced material: peripheral blood. The receptors derive from a man between 18 and 35 years old with active or convalescent COVID-19. Both conserved end residues are part of each CDR3. Fields, in order: clone size, V gene, J gene, D gene, CDR3 protein, CDR3 DNA. The D gene is left open where the match is weak. Clone size appears in some rows only: once, few, many, or a class for an expanded clone.

.	TRBV27	TRBJ1-4	TRBD1	CASSSGGSDEKLFF	TGTGCCAGCAGTTCAGGGGGCTCGGATGAAAAACTGTTTTTT
few	TRBV7-6	TRBJ2-2	TRBD1	CASSPRGQGNTGELFF	TGTGCCAGCAGCCCCCGGGGACAGGGGAACACCGGGGAGCTGTTTTTT
.	TRBV3-1/TRBV3-2	TRBJ2-5	.	CASSLQDGVETQYF	TGTGCCAGCAGCCTTCAAGACGGGGTGGAGACCCAGTACTTC
once	TRBV6-4	TRBJ2-1	TRBD2	CASSVGLAGGNEQFF	TGTGCCAGCAGTGTCGGACTAGCGGGGGGCAATGAGCAGTTCTTC
.	TRBV6-5	TRBJ2-7	TRBD1	CASSYRDRGYEQYF	TGTGCCAGCAGTTACCGGGACAGGGGTTACGAGCAGTACTTC
.	TRBV28	TRBJ1-1	.	CASRGQLEAFF	TGTGCCAGCAGGGGGCAGCTTGAAGCTTTCTTT
once	TRBV27	TRBJ2-1	.	CASSPRDGKNEQFF	TGTGCCAGCAGTCCGCGGGACGGGAAGAATGAGCAGTTCTTC
.	TRBV6-5	TRBJ2-1	TRBD2	CASSRLAGGYNEQFF	TGTGCCAGCAGCCGTCTAGCGGGCGGTTACAATGAGCAGTTCTTC
.	TRBV20-1	TRBJ2-5	.	CSASETSGETQYF	TGCAGTGCTAGTGAGACTAGTGGAGAGACCCAGTACTTC
.	TRBV25-1	TRBJ1-6	TRBD1	CASLGQGNFGSPLHF	TGTGCCAGCCTAGGACAGGGTAATTTTGGTTCACCCCTCCACTTT
.	TRBV5-4	TRBJ1-1	.	CASSLGQWNTEAFF	TGTGCCAGCAGCTTGGGACAGTGGAACACTGAAGCTTTCTTT
.	TRBV15	TRBJ2-1	.	CATRASLVDNEQFF	TGTGCCACCAGGGCTAGCCTCGTCGACAATGAGCAGTTCTTC
.	TRBV6-1	TRBJ1-5	.	CASSDNNQPQHF	TGTGCCAGCAGTGACAACAATCAGCCCCAGCATTTT
.	TRBV3-1/TRBV3-2	TRBJ2-7	.	CASSPSGGYHEQYF	TGTGCCAGCAGCCCTTCTGGGGGGTATCACGAGCAGTACTTC
once	TRBV27	TRBJ1-1	.	CASTLAGNTEAFF	TGTGCCAGCACCTTAGCCGGGAACACTGAAGCTTTCTTT
.	TRBV27	TRBJ2-3	TRBD2	CASSTRTSGRTDTQYF	TGTGCCAGCAGTACCCGGACTAGCGGCCGCACAGATACGCAGTATTTT
.	TRBV19	TRBJ1-1	.	CAASLGGVDTEAFF	TGTGCCGCCTCTTTGGGGGGAGTCGACACTGAAGCTTTCTTT
.	TRBV12-3/TRBV12-4	TRBJ2-7	.	CASALYDEQYF	TGTGCCAGCGCGCTCTATGACGAGCAGTACTTC
few	TRBV11-3	TRBJ2-1	TRBD1	CASSPTGDAYNEQFF	TGTGCCAGCAGCCCTACAGGGGATGCCTACAATGAGCAGTTCTTC
.	TRBV6-5	TRBJ1-2	TRBD1	CASSRGQPLGGYTF	TGTGCCAGCAGTAGGGGACAGCCCCTTGGTGGCTACACCTTC
.	TRBV27	TRBJ2-5	TRBD2	CASSPSGTSGRAETQYF	TGTGCCAGCAGTCCGTCCGGGACTAGCGGGAGGGCCGAGACCCAGTACTTC
.	TRBV7-2	TRBJ1-6	TRBD1	CASSPDRVVNSPLHF	TGTGCCAGCAGCCCGGACAGGGTGGTCAATTCACCCCTCCACTTT
.	TRBV9	TRBJ1-1	.	CASSPASEAFF	TGTGCCAGCAGCCCTGCGTCTGAAGCTTTCTTT
.	TRBV3-1/TRBV3-2	TRBJ2-7	TRBD2	CASSQELAEREIVNEQYF	TGTGCCAGCAGCCAAGAGCTTGCGGAGCGGGAGATCGTCAACGAGCAGTACTTC
once	TRBV7-2	TRBJ1-6	.	CASSLVGDRYNSPLHF	TGTGCCAGCAGCTTAGTTGGAGATAGATATAATTCACCCCTCCACTTT
.	TRBV19	TRBJ1-2	.	CASSIWGGDYGYTF	TGTGCCAGTAGTATATGGGGGGGCGACTATGGCTACACCTTC
.	TRBV4-3	TRBJ2-3	TRBD1	CASSPGTGGGKTQYF	TGCGCCAGCAGCCCTGGGACAGGGGGCGGAAAGACGCAGTATTTT
.	TRBV20-1	TRBJ2-5	TRBD2	CSASFPRLAGVETQYF	TGCAGTGCTAGTTTCCCCCGACTAGCGGGAGTTGAGACCCAGTACTTC
.	TRBV5-5	TRBJ2-3	TRBD1	CASRSGQGATDTQYF	TGTGCCAGCAGGTCGGGACAGGGGGCAACAGATACGCAGTATTTT
few	TRBV30	TRBJ1-2	.	CAWSVVIRFGGYTF	TGTGCCTGGAGTGTAGTGATACGGTTTGGTGGCTACACCTTC
.	TRBV7-3	TRBJ1-1	TRBD1	CASSRGQDTEAFF	TGTGCCAGCAGCCGGGGACAGGACACTGAAGCTTTCTTT
few	TRBV4-1	TRBJ1-1	.	CASSIQRQNTEAFF	TGCGCCAGCAGCATTCAGCGCCAGAACACTGAAGCTTTCTTT
.	TRBV6-5	TRBJ1-1	.	CASSYSQGRNTEAFF	TGTGCCAGCAGTTACTCGCAGGGGAGGAACACTGAAGCTTTCTTT
.	TRBV28	TRBJ1-2	.	CAGGPGSSVTGYTF	TGTGCCGGCGGGCCGGGGTCGAGCGTTACTGGCTACACCTTC
.	TRBV11-2	TRBJ1-1	TRBD1	CASSFYGQVNTEAFF	TGTGCCAGCAGCTTCTACGGACAGGTGAACACTGAAGCTTTCTTT
once	TRBV15	TRBJ2-3	TRBD2	CATSRTRLAGSSTDTQYF	TGTGCCACCAGCAGAACAAGACTAGCGGGATCTAGCACAGATACGCAGTATTTT
.	TRBV28	TRBJ1-1	.	CASSLLDIMNTEAFF	TGTGCCAGCAGTTTATTGGACATAATGAACACTGAAGCTTTCTTT
.	TRBV19	TRBJ1-2	TRBD1	CASETGDGYTF	TGTGCCAGTGAAACAGGGGATGGCTACACCTTC
.	TRBV9	TRBJ1-2	.	CASSDGGGAGGYTF	TGTGCCAGCAGCGACGGGGGGGGCGCGGGTGGCTACACCTTC
.	TRBV7-2	TRBJ1-2	.	CASSYLQEKYGYTF	TGTGCCAGCAGCTACTTACAGGAGAAGTATGGCTACACCTTC
.	TRBV12-3/TRBV12-4	TRBJ1-1	.	CASSSQGTEAFF	TGTGCCAGCAGTTCCCAGGGAACTGAAGCTTTCTTT
.	TRBV6-2/TRBV6-3	TRBJ1-5	.	CASSYLYSNQPQHF	TGTGCCAGCAGTTATCTCTATAGCAATCAGCCCCAGCATTTT
.	TRBV5-1	TRBJ2-1	TRBD2	CASSTRTSGATNEQFF	TGCGCCAGCAGCACTCGGACTAGCGGGGCGACCAATGAGCAGTTCTTC
.	TRBV9	TRBJ2-2	TRBD2	CASSVAASGTMELFF	TGTGCCAGCAGCGTAGCGGCTAGCGGAACGATGGAGCTGTTTTTT
.	TRBV7-9	TRBJ1-3	.	CASSLARGEAGNTIYF	TGTGCCAGCAGCTTAGCGCGAGGGGAGGCTGGAAACACCATATATTTT
.	TRBV7-9	TRBJ1-3	.	CASSPDGISGNTIYF	TGTGCCAGCAGCCCGGACGGGATTTCTGGAAACACCATATATTTT
.	TRBV4-3	TRBJ2-1	TRBD2	CASSQEGLDNEQFF	TGCGCCAGCAGCCAAGAAGGACTAGACAATGAGCAGTTCTTC
.	TRBV7-2	TRBJ1-1	.	CASSPRTGMNTEAFF	TGTGCCAGCAGCCCTAGAACAGGCATGAACACTGAAGCTTTCTTT
.	TRBV9	TRBJ2-3	.	CASSVESSVTDTQYF	TGTGCCAGCAGCGTAGAGTCTAGCGTTACAGATACGCAGTATTTT
.	TRBV19	TRBJ2-5	TRBD1	CASSTTGVVETQYF	TGTGCCAGTAGTACGACAGGGGTTGTAGAGACCCAGTACTTC
.	TRBV7-6	TRBJ2-5	TRBD2	CASSLGGGRQETQYF	TGTGCCAGCAGCTTAGGGGGAGGGAGGCAAGAGACCCAGTACTTC
.	TRBV10-3	TRBJ1-4	TRBD1	CAISGDRGSSEKLFF	TGTGCCATCAGTGGGGACAGGGGTTCGTCCGAAAAACTGTTTTTT
.	TRBV14	TRBJ2-5	.	CASSQEIGTLSKETQYF	TGTGCCAGCAGCCAAGAGATTGGGACACTGAGTAAAGAGACCCAGTACTTC
.	TRBV19	TRBJ1-2	TRBD1	CASSAHPGTGDSNYGYTF	TGTGCCAGTAGTGCCCATCCCGGGACAGGGGATTCTAACTATGGCTACACCTTC